This T cell receptor beta chain originates from a study of shared clonotypes between healthy human individuals. Whole-study results and caveats: Only blood underwent sampling, and tissue repertoires likely differ. Clonotypes shared by all four sorted-subset donors had higher generation probabilities than non-shared clonotypes.

V lost 2 bases to trimming and J lost 2 bases; unmatched junction nucleotides: 7. The CDR3 covers 16 residues. Per germline, CDR1 GTSNPN and CDR2 SVGIG (reference sequence). Some clones are missing from TCRdb's copy, which holds only in-frame ones; the method was immunoSEQ multiplex PCR. Found here are roughly 2,000,000 clones, 85% to 95% of them singletons; the top ten hold roughly 1.2%. Turning to this clone: Antigen: not known.

It was CD45RO-negative cells, positively selected for CCR7, that made up naive CD8 cells, with terminally differentiated effector memory CD45RA+ cells excluded. The V gene is TRBV30, the J gene TRBJ2-5, with 11 bases fitting TRBD2. The source is a young man in good health. Sequencing was performed on naive CD8+ T cells sorted from blood. Here the CDR3 DNA reads TGTGCCTGGAGTTCCGGGACTAGCGGAGGACAAGAGACCCAGTACTTC. This sequence encodes CAWSSGTSGGQETQYF.